This is a list of T cell receptor beta chains from one sample in a study of T cells expressing NK-cell markers. TCRdb reprocessed the 5' RACE reads and reports one entry per CDR3 protein, with no DNA. This sample contains 350,000 to 450,000 distinct CDR3 sequences. Sequences were obtained from blood T cells: a sorted CD56 or NKG2C T cell subset, CD4+ or CD8+ T cells, or bulk PBMC T cells (not recorded which). The receptor source for this set is a man aged 18-75 years in good health. Each CDR3 is given with its conserved first and last residue. The order of the fields is J gene, V gene, CDR3 protein.

J gene: TRBJ2-6
V gene: TRBV18
CDR3 protein: CASHDQGTGANVLTF

J gene: TRBJ2-2
V gene: TRBV29-1
CDR3 protein: CSPASGGATGELFF

J gene: TRBJ1-4
V gene: TRBV28
CDR3 protein: CASSLPLHMEGTGTNEKLFF

J gene: TRBJ2-1
V gene: TRBV20-1
CDR3 protein: CSARASRPGLAGGGSYNEQFF

J gene: TRBJ2-3
V gene: TRBV29-1
CDR3 protein: CSADEKGLAGGPRTDTQYF

J gene: TRBJ2-7
V gene: TRBV4-1
CDR3 protein: CASSPQGGSSGSYEQYF

J gene: TRBJ2-1
V gene: TRBV7-2
CDR3 protein: CASSLSSDRVYNEQFF

J gene: TRBJ1-2
V gene: TRBV7-2
CDR3 protein: CASSIRDGWGYTF

J gene: TRBJ2-4
V gene: TRBV7-3
CDR3 protein: CASSLEVKLAKNIQYF

J gene: TRBJ2-7
V gene: TRBV10-2
CDR3 protein: CAVAQGRGYEQYF

J gene: TRBJ2-2
V gene: TRBV5-1
CDR3 protein: CASSQSRARGGELFF